One TCR beta chain is described in this entry. In its sample, this clone was seen a few times. Its antigen remains undetermined. Per-nucleotide qualities are absent, and no much larger clonotype sits a single base away. Inclusive of the bounding cysteine and phenylalanine, the CDR3 is 13 residues long. Only the CDR3 portion is preserved as DNA: 39 bases, with reading frame beginning at the first base. V loses 8 bases, J loses 1 base, and the germline ends lie 11 bases apart. As encoded in the germline V gene (reference sequence), CDR1 is SEHNR while CDR2 is FQNEAQ. The data were taken from a study of Ad26.COV2.S vaccination and SARS-CoV-2 variants (dated by TCRdb to about 2021). About the study as a whole: Donors in the vaccine arm were drawn from COV1001, a multicentre, randomized, double-blind, placebo-controlled phase I-IIa trial testing Ad26.COV2.S in healthy adults. Dosing of Ad26.COV2.S was intramuscular, at either 5x10^10 or 1x10^11 viral particles, delivered as one shot or as two shots spaced 56 days apart. TCRbeta repertoire sequencing served as the tool for gauging how specific and how broad the SARS-CoV-2-reactive T cell receptors were following Ad26.COV2.S vaccination. The TCR-sequenced set comprised roughly 30 samples: about 19 Ad26.COV2.S vaccine recipients, 5 placebo recipients and 8 SARS-CoV-2 convalescent individuals. Trial participants were randomized into five groups of five, in which low-dose or high-dose Ad26.COV2.S was given once or twice, or placebo was given on both occasions. Blinding of investigators to trial group allocation was maintained during experiments and outcome assessment.

The treatment or condition label of this sample denotes: roughly 19 received Ad26.COV2.S at low or high dose, single or two shots; 5 received placebo; per-sample allocation not given. For vaccine and placebo recipients, repertoires were sequenced using samples collected on day 63 after the first injection. Cohort 1b enrolled fewer than 30 adults aged 18-55 years at a single site in Boston, USA, between 29 July and 7 August 2020. Ad26.COV2.S was a replication-incompetent adenovirus type 26 vector expressing a prefusion-stabilized SARS-CoV-2 spike protein from the original Wuhan strain. Results and caveats for the whole study, not just this receptor: According to the authors, total T cell responses may have been underestimated by the TCR breadth and depth analyses. Vaccine and placebo recipients had comparable non-spike TCR breadth, which fits with the vaccine containing only spike. Spike-specific TCR breadth was higher in Ad26.COV2.S recipients than in placebo recipients (P = 0.0014). After vaccination, substantial breadth of spike-specific CD8+ and CD4+ T cell responses was reported. The study was not powered to compare responses between vaccine doses or regimens.

TCRbeta CDR3 regions were sequenced with the immunoSEQ Assay. After extraction, genomic DNA underwent amplification by bias-controlled multiplex PCR, followed by high-throughput sequencing. From the authors' description of their analysis: To quantify the absolute abundance of every unique TCRbeta CDR3 region, sequences were collapsed and filtered. T cell fraction was estimated by normalizing TCRbeta template counts to usable DNA, with usable DNA measured through amplification of reference genes found in all nucleated cells. Repertoire TCRs were annotated as SARS-CoV-2-specific by exact matching of V gene, CDR3 amino acid sequence and J gene to a known reactive TCR set. The reference SARS-CoV-2 TCR set came from MIRA and was filtered for enrichment in COVID-19-positive ImmuneCODE repertoires, removing public or cross-reactive TCRs. Based on the MIRA antigens, annotated TCRs were further analysed at the level of specific ORF or position within ORF. Breadth was defined as annotated unique rearrangements over total unique productive rearrangements; depth was the summed frequency of those rearrangements. Two-sided Wilcoxon rank-sum tests were used to compare TCR breadth between groups. The table comes from immuneACCESS by way of TCRdb, which keeps in-frame sequences with V and J called. Part of the clones is missing from these tables; in studies checked, under half for an unresolved V gene and the rest for unknown reasons. V and J calls and clone size come straight from that table; D and trimming were deduced from the DNA. This sample lists around 320,000 clones; about nine tenths were detected once. Roughly 3.1% of the sample is taken by the ten largest.

Here the sequenced sample was peripheral blood, taken in a trial of Ad26.COV2.S vaccine versus placebo. This TCR was recovered from a person between 18 and 60 years old who received the Ad26.COV2.S COVID-19 vaccine or a placebo. The rearranged segments are TRBV7-9 and TRBJ1-1; the D gene is perhaps TRBD1, on 5 matching bases. The DNA is as follows: TGTGCCAGCGGGGGGACGGCGAACACTGAAGCTTTCTTT. It translates to CASGGTANTEAFF.